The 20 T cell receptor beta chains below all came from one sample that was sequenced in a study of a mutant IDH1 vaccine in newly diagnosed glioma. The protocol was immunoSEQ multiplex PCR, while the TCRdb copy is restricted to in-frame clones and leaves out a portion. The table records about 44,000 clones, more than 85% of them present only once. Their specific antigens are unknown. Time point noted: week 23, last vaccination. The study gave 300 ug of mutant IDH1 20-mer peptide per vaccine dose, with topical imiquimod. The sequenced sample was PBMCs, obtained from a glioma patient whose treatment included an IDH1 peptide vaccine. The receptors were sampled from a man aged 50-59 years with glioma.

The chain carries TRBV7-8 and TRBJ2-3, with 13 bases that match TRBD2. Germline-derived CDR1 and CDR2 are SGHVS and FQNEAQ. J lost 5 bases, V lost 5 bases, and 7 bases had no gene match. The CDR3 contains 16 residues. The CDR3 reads CASSPRTSGSGDTQYF. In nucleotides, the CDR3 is TGTGCCAGCAGCCCGAGGACTAGCGGGAGCGGAGATACGCAGTATTTT.

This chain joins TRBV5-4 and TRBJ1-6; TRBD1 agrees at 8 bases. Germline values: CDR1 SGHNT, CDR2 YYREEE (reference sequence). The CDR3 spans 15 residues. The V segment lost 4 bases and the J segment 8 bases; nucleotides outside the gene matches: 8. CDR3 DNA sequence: TGTGCCAGCAGCCCGCCGGGACAGGTTGATTCACCCCTCCACTTT. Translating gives CASSPPGQVDSPLHF.

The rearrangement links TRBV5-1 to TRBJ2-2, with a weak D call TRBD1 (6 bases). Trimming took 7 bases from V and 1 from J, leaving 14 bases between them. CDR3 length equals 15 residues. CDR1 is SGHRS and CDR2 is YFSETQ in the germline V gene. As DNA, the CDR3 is TGCGCCAGCCATCAGGGGCTCCTGAACACCGGGGAGCTGTTTTTT. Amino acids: CASHQGLLNTGELFF.

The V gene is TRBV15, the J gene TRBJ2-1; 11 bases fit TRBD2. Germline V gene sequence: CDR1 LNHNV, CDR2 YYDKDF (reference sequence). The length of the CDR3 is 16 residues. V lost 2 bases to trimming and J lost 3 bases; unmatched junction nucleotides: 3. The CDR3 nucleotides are TGTGCCACCAGCAGAAGGACTAGCGGGTTCTACAATGAGCAGTTCTTC. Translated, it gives CATSRRTSGFYNEQFF.

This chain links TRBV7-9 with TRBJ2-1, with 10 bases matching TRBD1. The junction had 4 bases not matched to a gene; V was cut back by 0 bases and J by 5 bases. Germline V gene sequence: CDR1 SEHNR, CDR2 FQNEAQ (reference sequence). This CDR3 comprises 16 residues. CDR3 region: CASSLADRGLDNEQFF. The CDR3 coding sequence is TGTGCCAGCAGCTTAGCTGACAGGGGGCTAGACAATGAGCAGTTCTTC.

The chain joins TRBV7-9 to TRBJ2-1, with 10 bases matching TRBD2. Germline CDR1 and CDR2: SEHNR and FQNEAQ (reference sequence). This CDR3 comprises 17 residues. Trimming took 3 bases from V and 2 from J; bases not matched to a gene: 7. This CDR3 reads CASSLSAGGPPYNEQFF. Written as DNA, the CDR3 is TGTGCCAGCAGCTTGTCAGCGGGGGGGCCCCCCTACAATGAGCAGTTCTTC. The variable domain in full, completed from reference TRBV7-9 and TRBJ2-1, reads DTGVSQNPRHKITKRGQNVTFRCDPISEHNRLYWYRQTLGQGPEFLTYFQNEAQLEKSRLLSDRFSAERPKGSFSTLEIQRTEQGDSAMYLCASSLSAGGPPYNEQFFGPGTRLTVL.

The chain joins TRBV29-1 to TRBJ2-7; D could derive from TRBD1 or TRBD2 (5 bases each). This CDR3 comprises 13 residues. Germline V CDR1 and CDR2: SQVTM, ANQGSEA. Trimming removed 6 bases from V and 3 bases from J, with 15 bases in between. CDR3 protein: CSVDTQEGYEQYF. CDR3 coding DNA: TGCAGCGTGGACACCCAAGAGGGCTACGAGCAGTACTTC.

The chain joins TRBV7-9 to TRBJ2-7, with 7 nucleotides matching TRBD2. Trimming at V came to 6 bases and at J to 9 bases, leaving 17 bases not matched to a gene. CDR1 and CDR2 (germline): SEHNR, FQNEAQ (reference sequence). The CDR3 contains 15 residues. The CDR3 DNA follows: TGTGCCAGCAGTCAAAACGGTAGGGAGGGTACGGGGCAGTACTTC. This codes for CASSQNGREGTGQYF.

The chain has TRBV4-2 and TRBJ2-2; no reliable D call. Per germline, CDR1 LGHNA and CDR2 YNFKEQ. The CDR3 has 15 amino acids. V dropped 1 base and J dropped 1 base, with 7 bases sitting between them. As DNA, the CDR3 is TGTGCCAGCAGCCAAGTACCAAAGAACACCGGGGAGCTGTTTTTT. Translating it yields CASSQVPKNTGELFF.

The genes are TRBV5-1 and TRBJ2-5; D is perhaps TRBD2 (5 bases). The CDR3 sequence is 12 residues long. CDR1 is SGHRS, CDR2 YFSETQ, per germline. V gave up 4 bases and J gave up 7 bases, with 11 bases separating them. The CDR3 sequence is CASSPPEGTQYF. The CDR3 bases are TGCGCCAGCAGCCCCCCTGAGGGGACCCAGTACTTC. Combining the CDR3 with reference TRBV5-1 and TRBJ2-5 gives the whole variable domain KAGVTQTPRYLIKTRGQQVTLSCSPISGHRSVSWYQQTPGQGLQFLFEYFSETQRNKGNFPGRFSGRQFSNSRSEMNVSTLELGDSALYLCASSPPEGTQYFGPGTRLLVL.

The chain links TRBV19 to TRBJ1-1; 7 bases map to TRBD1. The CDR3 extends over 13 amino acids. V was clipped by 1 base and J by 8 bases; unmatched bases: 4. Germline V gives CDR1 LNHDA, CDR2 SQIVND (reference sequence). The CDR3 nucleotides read TGTGCCAGTAGTATAGTAGGGGGCTACGAAGCTTTCTTT. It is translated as CASSIVGGYEAFF.

CDR3: CASSFGGPGRGQYF. The DNA of the CDR3 is TGTGCCAGCAGTTTTGGCGGCCCCGGAAGAGGGCAGTACTTC. The chain is built from TRBV27 and TRBJ2-7; D remains unclear. The V gene's germline CDR1 is MNHEY and CDR2 SMNVEV (reference sequence). The CDR3 loop spans 14 amino acids. The V gene lost 3 bases and the J gene lost 9 bases, with 18 bases spanning the gap.

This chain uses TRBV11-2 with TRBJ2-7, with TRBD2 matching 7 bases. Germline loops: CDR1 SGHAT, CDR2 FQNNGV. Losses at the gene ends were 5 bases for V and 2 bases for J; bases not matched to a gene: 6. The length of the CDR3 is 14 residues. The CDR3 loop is CASSPLAAPYEQYF. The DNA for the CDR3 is TGTGCCAGCAGCCCCCTAGCGGCACCCTACGAGCAGTACTTC.

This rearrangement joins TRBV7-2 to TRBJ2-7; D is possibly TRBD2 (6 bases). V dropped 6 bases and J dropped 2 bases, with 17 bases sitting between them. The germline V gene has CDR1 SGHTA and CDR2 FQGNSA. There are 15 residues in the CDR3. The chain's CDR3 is CASSSGGVATYEQYF. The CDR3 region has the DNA TGTGCCAGCAGTTCAGGCGGGGTAGCCACCTACGAGCAGTACTTC.

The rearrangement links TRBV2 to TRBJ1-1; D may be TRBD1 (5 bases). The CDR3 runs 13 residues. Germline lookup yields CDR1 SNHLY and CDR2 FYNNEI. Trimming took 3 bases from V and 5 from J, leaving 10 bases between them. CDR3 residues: CASSEGRETEAFF. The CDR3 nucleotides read TGTGCCAGCAGTGAGGGCAGGGAAACTGAAGCTTTCTTT.

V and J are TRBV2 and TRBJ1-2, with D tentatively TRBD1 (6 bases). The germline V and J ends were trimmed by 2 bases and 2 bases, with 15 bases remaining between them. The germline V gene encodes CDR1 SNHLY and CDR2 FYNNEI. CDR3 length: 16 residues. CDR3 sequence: CASSESSRGGNYGYTF. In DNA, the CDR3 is TGTGCCAGCAGTGAAAGTTCAAGGGGGGGGAACTATGGCTACACCTTC.

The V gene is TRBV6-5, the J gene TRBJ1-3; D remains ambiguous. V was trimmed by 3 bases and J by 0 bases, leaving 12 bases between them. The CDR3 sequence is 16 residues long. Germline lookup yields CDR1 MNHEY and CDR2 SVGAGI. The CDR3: CASSYTRRSSGNTIYF. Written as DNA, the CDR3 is TGTGCCAGCAGTTATACTAGGCGGAGCTCTGGAAACACCATATATTTT.

CDR3 sequence: CAISESGQPNYGYTF. The CDR3 nucleotides read TGTGCCATCAGTGAGTCCGGACAGCCCAACTATGGCTACACCTTC. The genes are TRBV10-3 and TRBJ1-2; tentatively, D is TRBD1 (6 bases). CDR1 and CDR2 (germline): ENHRY, SYGVKD. There are 15 residues in the CDR3. V lost 0 bases and J 2 bases, leaving 10 bases between the germline ends.

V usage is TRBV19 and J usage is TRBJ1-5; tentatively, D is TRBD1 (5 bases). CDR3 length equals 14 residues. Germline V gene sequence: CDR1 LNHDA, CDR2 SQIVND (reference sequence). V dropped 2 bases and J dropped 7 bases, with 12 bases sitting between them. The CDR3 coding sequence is TGTGCCAGTAGTATACAGGGTACCGGACAGCCCCAGCATTTT. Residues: CASSIQGTGQPQHF.

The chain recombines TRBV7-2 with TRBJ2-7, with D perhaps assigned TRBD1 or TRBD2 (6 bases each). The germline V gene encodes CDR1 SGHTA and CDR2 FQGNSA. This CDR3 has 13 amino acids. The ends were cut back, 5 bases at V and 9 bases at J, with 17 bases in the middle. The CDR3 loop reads CASSPPRRGGQYF. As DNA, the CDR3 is TGTGCCAGCAGCCCCCCTCGCAGGGGAGGGCAGTACTTC. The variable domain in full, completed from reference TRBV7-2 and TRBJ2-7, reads GAGVSQSPSNKVTEKGKDVELRCDPISGHTALYWYRQSLGQGLEFLIYFQGNSAPDKSGLPSDRFSAERTGGSVSTLTIQRTQQEDSAVYLCASSPPRRGGQYFGPGTRLTVT.